This TCR beta chain was recovered during a study of blood T cell repertoires in COVID-19. The CDR3 loop spans 13 amino acids. Losses at the gene ends were 5 bases for V and 5 bases for J; bases not matched to a gene: 2. Here immunoSEQ multiplex PCR was the method, and the copy in TCRdb shows in-frame clones only, minus some. This sample carries approximately 330,000 clones, roughly 87% of them seen once, and the ten largest clones take approximately 9.9%. Patients in Seattle were enrolled during active infection, then followed longitudinally. Material for sequencing was peripheral blood. V gene TRBV12-3 or TRBV12-4 combines with J gene TRBJ2-5; 10 bases align to TRBD1. The receptor comes from a man aged 30-40 years with COVID-19, enrolled during active disease. The CDR3 spells CASSPDRGETQYF. In nucleotides, the CDR3 is TGTGCCAGCAGTCCGGACAGGGGGGAGACCCAGTACTTC.